Listed below are T cell receptor beta chains from one sample, sequenced in a study of blood T cells in healthy people across ages. TCRdb reprocessed the 5' RACE reads with MiXCR, giving one entry per CDR3 protein. Here the sample spans over 300,000 distinct CDR3 sequences, about 52% being singletons. Material: blood. Receptor source: a man in his fifties or sixties in good health. The CDR3 runs from the conserved cysteine through the conserved F or W. Each record gives: D gene, V gene, clone size, J gene, CDR3 DNA, CDR3 protein. The D gene is left open where the match is weak. The listing skips clone size in some rows; elsewhere it reads once, few, many or a size class.

D gene: -
V gene: TRBV4-2
clone size: many
J gene: TRBJ1-2
CDR3 DNA: TGTGCCAGCAGCCAAGAGCACAGCGGCATGTGGGGCTACACCTTC
CDR3 protein: CASSQEHSGMWGYTF

D gene: -
V gene: TRBV5-1
clone size: -
J gene: TRBJ2-1
CDR3 DNA: TGCGCCAGCAGCTGTGGGAGGACAGTTGAGCAGTTCTTC
CDR3 protein: CASSCGRTVEQFF

D gene: TRBD1
V gene: TRBV25-1
clone size: -
J gene: TRBJ1-5
CDR3 DNA: TGTGCCAGCAGTGCTCCGGGACAGGGGTATCAGCCCCAGCATTTT
CDR3 protein: CASSAPGQGYQPQHF

D gene: -
V gene: TRBV7-3
clone size: -
J gene: TRBJ1-2
CDR3 DNA: TGTGCCAGCAGCCCAGGAGGGAATCCGGGTGGCTACACCTTC
CDR3 protein: CASSPGGNPGGYTF

D gene: -
V gene: TRBV18
clone size: -
J gene: TRBJ2-3
CDR3 DNA: TGTGCCAGCTCAAAGGGACCGGCGGACACAGATACGCAGTATTTT
CDR3 protein: CASSKGPADTDTQYF

D gene: -
V gene: TRBV11-2
clone size: -
J gene: TRBJ2-2
CDR3 DNA: TGTGCCAGCAGCGGGGGCGCAGGGAACACCGGGGAGCCGTTTTTT
CDR3 protein: CASSGGAGNTGEPFF

D gene: -
V gene: TRBV14
clone size: -
J gene: TRBJ2-1
CDR3 DNA: TGTGCCAGCAGCCAAGCCGGGAGCCAATACAATGAGCAGTTCTTC
CDR3 protein: CASSQAGSQYNEQFF

D gene: -
V gene: TRBV11-1
clone size: -
J gene: TRBJ2-5
CDR3 DNA: TGTGCCAGCAGCCCAAACTCAGGGAACCAAGAGACCCAGTACTTC
CDR3 protein: CASSPNSGNQETQYF

D gene: -
V gene: TRBV6-6
clone size: -
J gene: TRBJ2-3
CDR3 DNA: TGTGCCAGCAGGATGGGCGATACGCAGTATTTT
CDR3 protein: CASRMGDTQYF

D gene: TRBD1
V gene: TRBV9
clone size: -
J gene: TRBJ2-4
CDR3 DNA: TGTGCCAGCAGCCCCTGGACAGGGAAAAACATTCAGTACTTC
CDR3 protein: CASSPWTGKNIQYF

D gene: -
V gene: TRBV2
clone size: many
J gene: TRBJ2-5
CDR3 DNA: TGTGCCAGCAGTGTCCAAGAGACCCAGTACTTC
CDR3 protein: CASSVQETQYF

D gene: -
V gene: TRBV2
clone size: -
J gene: TRBJ1-2
CDR3 DNA: TGTGCCAGCAGTGATGGGCGGGGGACCCACCACACCTTC
CDR3 protein: CASSDGRGTHHTF

D gene: -
V gene: TRBV9
clone size: -
J gene: TRBJ1-6
CDR3 DNA: TGTGCCAGCAGCGACCGGGACTATAATTCACCCCTCCACTTT
CDR3 protein: CASSDRDYNSPLHF

D gene: -
V gene: TRBV7-2
clone size: few
J gene: TRBJ2-1
CDR3 DNA: TGTGCCAGCAGCTTAGAGGTCAGTCGTGGGGAGCAGTTCTTC
CDR3 protein: CASSLEVSRGEQFF

D gene: -
V gene: TRBV2
clone size: -
J gene: TRBJ1-2
CDR3 DNA: TGTGCCAGCAGTGAATTCGGACCGAACGATGGCTACACCTTC
CDR3 protein: CASSEFGPNDGYTF

D gene: TRBD2
V gene: TRBV10-3
clone size: -
J gene: TRBJ2-5
CDR3 DNA: TGTGCCATCAGGAGACCGGGACTAGCGGGAGAGGTCGCTGAGCAGTACTTC
CDR3 protein: CAIRRPGLAGEVAEQYF

D gene: TRBD1
V gene: TRBV7-2
clone size: -
J gene: TRBJ2-5
CDR3 DNA: TGTGCCAGCAGCGTGCACAGGGGCTCTGAGCAGTACTTC
CDR3 protein: CASSVHRGSEQYF

D gene: -
V gene: TRBV29-1
clone size: -
J gene: TRBJ2-7
CDR3 DNA: TGCAGCGTGAGAGGCACCTACGAGCAGTACTTC
CDR3 protein: CSVRGTYEQYF

D gene: -
V gene: TRBV21-1
clone size: once
J gene: TRBJ2-3
CDR3 DNA: TGTGCCAGCAGCAGAGTAGCGGGGTCAGATACGCAGTATTTT
CDR3 protein: CASSRVAGSDTQYF

D gene: TRBD1
V gene: TRBV27
clone size: few
J gene: TRBJ2-1
CDR3 DNA: TGTGCCAGCAGAATGCCGGGACAGGGGGTTGGTGAGCAGTTCTTC
CDR3 protein: CASRMPGQGVGEQFF

D gene: -
V gene: TRBV5-1
clone size: few
J gene: TRBJ2-5
CDR3 DNA: TGCGCCAGCCGGCTGAGGGCTAGCGTACAAGAGACCCAGTACTTC
CDR3 protein: CASRLRASVQETQYF

D gene: -
V gene: TRBV20-1
clone size: -
J gene: TRBJ2-1
CDR3 DNA: TGCAGTGCTATCCGGAATGAGCAGTTCTTC
CDR3 protein: CSAIRNEQFF

D gene: TRBD2
V gene: TRBV7-2
clone size: -
J gene: TRBJ2-1
CDR3 DNA: TGTGCCAGCAGCCCCGGACTAGTTTCTGAGCAGTTCTTC
CDR3 protein: CASSPGLVSEQFF

D gene: TRBD1
V gene: TRBV5-1
clone size: -
J gene: TRBJ2-7
CDR3 DNA: TGCGCCAGCAGCCCTCTGGGACAGGGAAGTTCCTACGAGCAGTACTTC
CDR3 protein: CASSPLGQGSSYEQYF

D gene: TRBD1
V gene: TRBV5-1
clone size: once
J gene: TRBJ2-2
CDR3 DNA: TGCGCCAGCAGCTTGGTCCCGAAATCCGGGACAGGGTACACCGGGGAGCTGTTTTTT
CDR3 protein: CASSLVPKSGTGYTGELFF

D gene: -
V gene: TRBV12-3/TRBV12-4
clone size: -
J gene: TRBJ2-7
CDR3 DNA: TGTGCCAGCAGGGGGCTAACCTACGAGCAGTACTTC
CDR3 protein: CASRGLTYEQYF

D gene: -
V gene: TRBV9
clone size: once
J gene: TRBJ2-2
CDR3 DNA: TGTGCCAGCAGCGTAGGAAGGTCCGGGGAGCTGTTTTTT
CDR3 protein: CASSVGRSGELFF

D gene: TRBD1
V gene: TRBV12-3/TRBV12-4
clone size: -
J gene: TRBJ2-1
CDR3 DNA: TGTGCCAGCAGTTTTGACGGGACAGCTTACAATGAGCAGTTCTTC
CDR3 protein: CASSFDGTAYNEQFF

D gene: -
V gene: TRBV4-3
clone size: -
J gene: TRBJ2-2
CDR3 DNA: TGCGCCAGCAGCCAAGGCGGCAGGGACACCGGGGAGCTGTTTTTT
CDR3 protein: CASSQGGRDTGELFF

D gene: TRBD2
V gene: TRBV6-5
clone size: -
J gene: TRBJ2-5
CDR3 DNA: TGTGCCAGCAGTCGTAGTCTACTAGCGGGGGGTAAAGAGCAGTACTTC
CDR3 protein: CASSRSLLAGGKEQYF

D gene: -
V gene: TRBV20-1
clone size: -
J gene: TRBJ1-4
CDR3 DNA: TGCAGTGCTAGGGTGGGGAGAGAAAAACTGTTTTTT
CDR3 protein: CSARVGREKLFF

D gene: -
V gene: TRBV5-1
clone size: -
J gene: TRBJ2-5
CDR3 DNA: TGCGCCAGCAGCTTGGCCGGCCTAGTCGAGACCCAGTACTTC
CDR3 protein: CASSLAGLVETQYF

D gene: TRBD2
V gene: TRBV27
clone size: -
J gene: TRBJ2-1
CDR3 DNA: TGTGCCAGCAGTCCCTTATCGGGTTGGGTGGGGCTAGCGGGGTACAATGAGCAGTTCTTC
CDR3 protein: CASSPLSGWVGLAGYNEQFF

D gene: -
V gene: TRBV2
clone size: -
J gene: TRBJ2-2
CDR3 DNA: TGTGCCAGCAGACGAGGTTACGCCGGGGAGCTGTTTTTT
CDR3 protein: CASRRGYAGELFF

D gene: -
V gene: TRBV20-1
clone size: -
J gene: TRBJ2-4
CDR3 DNA: TGCAGTGCTAGACCAGTGTCGCTAGCCAAAAACATTCAGTACTTC
CDR3 protein: CSARPVSLAKNIQYF

D gene: TRBD2
V gene: TRBV12-3/TRBV12-4
clone size: -
J gene: TRBJ2-7
CDR3 DNA: TGTGCCAGCAGTTTATGGCTAGCGGATGTCTCCTACGAGCAGTACTTC
CDR3 protein: CASSLWLADVSYEQYF

D gene: -
V gene: TRBV28
clone size: once
J gene: TRBJ1-2
CDR3 DNA: TGTGCCAGCAGGGATGGGGGGCCCAGGCGGGGTGGCTACACCTTC
CDR3 protein: CASRDGGPRRGGYTF

D gene: -
V gene: TRBV20-1
clone size: -
J gene: TRBJ2-7
CDR3 DNA: TGCAGTGCTACACGGCCCGGAGACACCTACGAGCAGTACTTC
CDR3 protein: CSATRPGDTYEQYF

D gene: -
V gene: TRBV7-9
clone size: -
J gene: TRBJ2-3
CDR3 DNA: TGTGCCAGCACCCCCTGGTCCACAGATACGCAGTATTTT
CDR3 protein: CASTPWSTDTQYF

D gene: -
V gene: TRBV20-1
clone size: -
J gene: TRBJ1-5
CDR3 DNA: TGCAGTTGTCAACAGGGTACCAATCAGCCCCAGCATTTT
CDR3 protein: CSCQQGTNQPQHF

D gene: TRBD1
V gene: TRBV6-1
clone size: -
J gene: TRBJ2-4
CDR3 DNA: TGTGCCAGCAGTGAAGCGAGACAGGGGCCGCAGTACTTC
CDR3 protein: CASSEARQGPQYF

D gene: TRBD2
V gene: TRBV5-1
clone size: few
J gene: TRBJ2-5
CDR3 DNA: TGCGCCAGCAGCTTGGCGGGACTAGCGGGAGAGGGGGAGACCCAGTACTTC
CDR3 protein: CASSLAGLAGEGETQYF

D gene: TRBD2
V gene: TRBV2
clone size: -
J gene: TRBJ2-1
CDR3 DNA: TGTGCCAGCAGTGAGTCGGCTAGCGGACACAATGAGCAGTTCTTC
CDR3 protein: CASSESASGHNEQFF

D gene: -
V gene: TRBV11-2
clone size: few
J gene: TRBJ2-5
CDR3 DNA: TGTGCCAGCAGCTTTGGAAGTCAACAAGAGACCCAGTACTTC
CDR3 protein: CASSFGSQQETQYF

D gene: TRBD2
V gene: TRBV20-1
clone size: -
J gene: TRBJ2-1
CDR3 DNA: TGCAGTGCTAACGGACTAGCGGGGGGGGATGAGCAGTTCTTC
CDR3 protein: CSANGLAGGDEQFF

D gene: TRBD2
V gene: TRBV20-1
clone size: -
J gene: TRBJ2-7
CDR3 DNA: TGCAGTGCGAGGGGAGGGGACGAGCAGTACTTC
CDR3 protein: CSARGGDEQYF

D gene: -
V gene: TRBV12-3/TRBV12-4
clone size: -
J gene: TRBJ1-2
CDR3 DNA: TGTGCCAGCAGCCCGGCGGAGGGGAACTATGGCTACACCTTC
CDR3 protein: CASSPAEGNYGYTF

D gene: TRBD2
V gene: TRBV11-2
clone size: many
J gene: TRBJ2-3
CDR3 DNA: TGTGCCAGCAGCTTGGTTGCGGGAGGCACAGATACGCAGTATTTT
CDR3 protein: CASSLVAGGTDTQYF

D gene: -
V gene: TRBV5-1
clone size: -
J gene: TRBJ2-3
CDR3 DNA: TGCGCCAGCAGCTTGGCCAGGATAGCATCTAGCACAGATACGCAGTATTTT
CDR3 protein: CASSLARIASSTDTQYF

D gene: -
V gene: TRBV12-5
clone size: -
J gene: TRBJ2-1
CDR3 DNA: TGTGCTAGTGCCCCGGGGCAGGGGATTTACAATGAGCAGTTCTTC
CDR3 protein: CASAPGQGIYNEQFF